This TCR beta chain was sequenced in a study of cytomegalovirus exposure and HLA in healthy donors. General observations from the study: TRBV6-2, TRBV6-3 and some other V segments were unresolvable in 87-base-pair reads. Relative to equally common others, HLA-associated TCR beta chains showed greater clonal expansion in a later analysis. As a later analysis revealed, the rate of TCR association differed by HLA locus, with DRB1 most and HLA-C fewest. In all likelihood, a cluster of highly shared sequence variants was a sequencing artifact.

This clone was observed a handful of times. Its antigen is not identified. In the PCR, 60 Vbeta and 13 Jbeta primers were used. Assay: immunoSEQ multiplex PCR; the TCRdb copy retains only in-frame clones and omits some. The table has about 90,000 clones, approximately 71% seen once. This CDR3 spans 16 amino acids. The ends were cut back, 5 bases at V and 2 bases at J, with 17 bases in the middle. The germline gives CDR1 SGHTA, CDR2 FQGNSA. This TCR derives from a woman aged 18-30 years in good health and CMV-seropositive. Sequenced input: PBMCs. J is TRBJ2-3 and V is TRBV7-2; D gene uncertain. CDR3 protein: CASSLEHLTYTDTQYF. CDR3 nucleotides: TGTGCCAGCAGCCTGGAGCACCTTACGTACACAGATACGCAGTATTTT.